A selection of T cell receptor beta chains follows, all from one sample in a study of CD8 T cells in Susac syndrome. A single record per CDR3 protein comes from TCRdb applying MiXCR to the immunoSEQ multiplex PCR reads. This sample yields 150,000 to 200,000 distinct CDR3 sequences, of which 92% are seen a single time; roughly 0.08% belongs to the top ten. The sample consisted of CD4+ T cells from PBMCs. These receptors originate from a human donor in good health. Each CDR3 is given with its conserved first and last residue. D genes are given only for firm matches. Size is stated for part of the rows, as once, few or many counts, or as a class when the clone is expanded.

cdr3_nt cdr3_aa j_call clone_size v_call d_call
TGTGCCAGTAGTATGACAGATACGCAGTATTTT CASSMTDTQYF TRBJ2-3 - TRBV19 -
TGTGCCAGCAGCCGCACTACGAACACTGAAGCTTTCTTT CASSRTTNTEAFF TRBJ1-1 once TRBV6-5 -
TGTGCCAGCAGCAAGGGGAGACAAGAGACCCAGTACTTC CASSKGRQETQYF TRBJ2-5 - TRBV21-1 -
TGCAGTGCTAGAATACTCGGGGGGGCCCCCCAAGAGACCCAGTACTTC CSARILGGAPQETQYF TRBJ2-5 - TRBV20-1 TRBD2
TGTGCCAGCAGTCCTCCGATGAACACTGAAGCTTTCTTT CASSPPMNTEAFF TRBJ1-1 - TRBV28 -
TGTGCCAGCAGCGTAGGCCCCCAGGGAGGAGACGAGCAGTACTTC CASSVGPQGGDEQYF TRBJ2-7 - TRBV9 -
TGTGCCAGCTCACCATCGACAGGGTCCTACGAGCAGTACTTC CASSPSTGSYEQYF TRBJ2-7 - TRBV18 TRBD1
TGCAGCGTTGCTACAGGACAGGGATGGACTGAAGCTTTCTTT CSVATGQGWTEAFF TRBJ1-1 - TRBV29-1 TRBD1
TGTGCCAGCTCACCTATGACGGGATACAATGAGCAGTTCTTC CASSPMTGYNEQFF TRBJ2-1 once TRBV18 -
TGCGCCAGCAGCTTCGACGTCGGCTCGGATACGCAGTATTTT CASSFDVGSDTQYF TRBJ2-3 - TRBV5-1 -
TGTGCCAGCAGTCGACATAATGAAAAACTGTTTTTT CASSRHNEKLFF TRBJ1-4 - TRBV6-6 -
TGTGCCAGCAGCCGTAACAGAGGAACTAATGAAAAACTGTTTTTT CASSRNRGTNEKLFF TRBJ1-4 - TRBV2 -
TGTGCCAGCAGTTTATCAAGGGGAGAGGAGACCCAGTACTTC CASSLSRGEETQYF TRBJ2-5 - TRBV27 -
TGTGCCAGCAGCCCCGACGGCTCCACAGATACGCAGTATTTT CASSPDGSTDTQYF TRBJ2-3 - TRBV7-3 -
TGTGCCAGCAGCTTACTACAGGGAGGGGAGACCCAGTACTTC CASSLLQGGETQYF TRBJ2-5 - TRBV11-2 -
TGTGCCAGCAGCCGCAACTTAGAAGCTGAGCAGTTCTTC CASSRNLEAEQFF TRBJ2-1 - TRBV5-4 -
TGTGCCAGCAGTTCCAGGGCCATCGAGACTGAAGCTTTCTTT CASSSRAIETEAFF TRBJ1-1 - TRBV12-3/TRBV12-4 -
TGTGCCAGCAAGAAAAGGAGCTCCTACGAGCAGTACTTC CASKKRSSYEQYF TRBJ2-7 - TRBV28 -
TGCAGTGCTAGTTCCGGGCTCATTGAAGCTTTCTTT CSASSGLIEAFF TRBJ1-1 - TRBV20-1 -
TGCGCCAGCAGCCAAGAGGAAACAGCCTACAATGAGCAGTTCTTC CASSQEETAYNEQFF TRBJ2-1 - TRBV4-3 -
TGCGCCAGCAGCCCCCATCCGCAGGGGGACGGCGGGGAGCTGTTTTTT CASSPHPQGDGGELFF TRBJ2-2 - TRBV4-1 TRBD1
TGCAGCGTTCGGACAGGGGCCAACTATGGCTACACCTTC CSVRTGANYGYTF TRBJ1-2 few TRBV29-1 TRBD1
TGTGCCAGCAGTCTACAGGGGGGAGCCAACGTCCTGACTTTC CASSLQGGANVLTF TRBJ2-6 - TRBV2 TRBD1
TGCGCCAGCAGCTTCGGGGGAGGGCCCCCTGGGGCCAACGTCCTGACTTTC CASSFGGGPPGANVLTF TRBJ2-6 - TRBV5-1 TRBD2
TGTGCCACCAGCGGGACAGGGTGGGATCAGCCCCAGCATTTT CATSGTGWDQPQHF TRBJ1-5 - TRBV24-1 TRBD1
TGTGCCAGCAGTGCCCTTGGGGAATTCGGGTACGAGCAGTACTTC CASSALGEFGYEQYF TRBJ2-7 - TRBV6-4 -
TGTGCCAGCAGCTTACTACTAGCGGGGGAGACCCAGTACTTC CASSLLLAGETQYF TRBJ2-5 - TRBV7-2 TRBD2
TGTGCCAGTAACGCTGACAGGCCCGGGGGCAATCAGCCCCAGCATTTT CASNADRPGGNQPQHF TRBJ1-5 - TRBV19 -
TGTGCCATCAGTGATTCCCGGACAGCCCCCACGTTCTTC CAISDSRTAPTFF TRBJ2-1 - TRBV10-3 -
TGCGCCAGCAGCCAAGATAGGGGGGCAGTTACCGGGGAGCTGTTTTTT CASSQDRGAVTGELFF TRBJ2-2 - TRBV4-3 -
TGTGCCAGCAGCCCAGGCGGCAGGGGACACGAGCAGTACTTC CASSPGGRGHEQYF TRBJ2-7 - TRBV7-2 -
TGTGCCAGCCAGAACTCTGGGGCCAACGTCCTGACTTTC CASQNSGANVLTF TRBJ2-6 - TRBV14 -
TGTGCCAGCAGCGAGAGGGGACAGGGGAGGTTCATGGGGATGAACACTGAAGCTTTCTTT CASSERGQGRFMGMNTEAFF TRBJ1-1 - TRBV9 TRBD1
TGTGCCTGGAGTGGGAACGGGAATCAGCCCCAGCATTTT CAWSGNGNQPQHF TRBJ1-5 - TRBV30 -
TGTGCCAGCATCACCTCAGGAATCTCCGTAGCGGGCACAGATACGCAGTATTTT CASITSGISVAGTDTQYF TRBJ2-3 - TRBV6-1 -
TGTGCCAGCAGCCCCCGGGACAGGGGTTATGGCTACACCTTC CASSPRDRGYGYTF TRBJ1-2 few TRBV5-4 TRBD1
TGTGCCAGCAGCCAACAACACAATACAGGGTACAATGAGCAGTTCTTC CASSQQHNTGYNEQFF TRBJ2-1 - TRBV3-1 -
TGTGCCTGGAGTACTAGCGGGAGAAATGAGCAGTTCTTC CAWSTSGRNEQFF TRBJ2-1 once TRBV30 TRBD2
TGTGCCAGCGGGAAGAACAGGGGCACCGGGGAGCTGTTTTTT CASGKNRGTGELFF TRBJ2-2 once TRBV7-2 TRBD1
TGTGCCAGCAGTTACAGGGGACTAGCCTTACGTGAGCAGTTCTTC CASSYRGLALREQFF TRBJ2-1 - TRBV6-2/TRBV6-3 TRBD2
TGTGCCAGCAGTCACGGGGAATACGAGCAGTACTTC CASSHGEYEQYF TRBJ2-7 - TRBV6-5 -
TGTGCCAGCAGCTTGGAATACGCTAACTATGGCTACACCTTC CASSLEYANYGYTF TRBJ1-2 - TRBV5-4 -
TGTGCCAGCAGTCCCCCGGGACAGGGGTGGAATGAGCAGTTCTTC CASSPPGQGWNEQFF TRBJ2-1 once TRBV28 TRBD1
TGTGCCAGTAGTGCTACCGGGACAGGGATCAACACTGAAGCTTTCTTT CASSATGTGINTEAFF TRBJ1-1 - TRBV19 TRBD1
TGTGCCAGCAGCTTAGCGACAGGGTACTACTACGAGCAGTACTTC CASSLATGYYYEQYF TRBJ2-7 once TRBV7-8 TRBD1
TGTGCCAGCAGCCAGCCGTCCTGGGGCAATCAGCCCCAGCATTTT CASSQPSWGNQPQHF TRBJ1-5 - TRBV12-3/TRBV12-4 -
TGTGCCAGCAGTTACTCGAACGGCCGGAACGGTGAAAAACTGTTTTTT CASSYSNGRNGEKLFF TRBJ1-4 - TRBV6-5 -